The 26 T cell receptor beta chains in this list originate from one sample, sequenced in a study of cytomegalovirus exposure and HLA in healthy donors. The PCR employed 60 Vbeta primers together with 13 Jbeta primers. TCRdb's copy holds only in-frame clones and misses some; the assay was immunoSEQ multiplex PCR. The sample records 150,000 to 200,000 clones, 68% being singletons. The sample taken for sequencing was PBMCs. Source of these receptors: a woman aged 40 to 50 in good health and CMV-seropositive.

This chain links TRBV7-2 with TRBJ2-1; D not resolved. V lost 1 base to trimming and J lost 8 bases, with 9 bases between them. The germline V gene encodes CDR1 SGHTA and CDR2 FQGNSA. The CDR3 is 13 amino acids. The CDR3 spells CASSLVTRDEQFF. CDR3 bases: TGTGCCAGCAGCTTAGTAACGAGAGATGAGCAGTTCTTC.

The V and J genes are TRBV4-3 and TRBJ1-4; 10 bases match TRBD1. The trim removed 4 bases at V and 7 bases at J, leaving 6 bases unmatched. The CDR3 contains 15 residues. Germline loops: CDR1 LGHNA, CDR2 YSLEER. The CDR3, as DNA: TGCGCCAGCAGCCCACCCGGGACAGGGGCTGAAAAACTGTTTTTT. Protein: CASSPPGTGAEKLFF.

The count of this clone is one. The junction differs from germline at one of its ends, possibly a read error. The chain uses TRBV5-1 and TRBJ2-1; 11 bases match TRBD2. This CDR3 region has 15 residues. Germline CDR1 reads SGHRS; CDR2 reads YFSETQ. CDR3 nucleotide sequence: TGCGCCAGCAGCCTCATCACAACTAGCGGGAGTGGGGAGGTCTTC. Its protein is CASSLITTSGSGEVF.

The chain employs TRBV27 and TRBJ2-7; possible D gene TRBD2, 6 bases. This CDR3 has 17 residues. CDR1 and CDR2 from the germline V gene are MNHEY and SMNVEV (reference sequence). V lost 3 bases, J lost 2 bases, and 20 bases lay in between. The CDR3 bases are TGTGCCAGCAGTTTCCGGGTTCCGGGACTGACCGCCTACGAGCAGTACTTC. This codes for CASSFRVPGLTAYEQYF.

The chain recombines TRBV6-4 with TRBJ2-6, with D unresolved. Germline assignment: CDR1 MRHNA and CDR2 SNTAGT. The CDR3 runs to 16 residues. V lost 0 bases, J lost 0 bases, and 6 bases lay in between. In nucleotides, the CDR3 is TGTGCCAGCAGTGACTCGCGCCACTCTGGGGCCAACGTCCTGACTTTC. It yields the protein CASSDSRHSGANVLTF.

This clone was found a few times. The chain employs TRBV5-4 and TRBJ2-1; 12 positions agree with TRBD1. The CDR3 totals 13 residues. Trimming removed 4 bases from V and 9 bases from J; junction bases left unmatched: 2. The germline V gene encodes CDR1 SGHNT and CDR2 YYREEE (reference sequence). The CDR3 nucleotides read TGTGCCAGCAGCGGGACAGGGGGCAGTGAGCAGTTCTTC. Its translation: CASSGTGGSEQFF.

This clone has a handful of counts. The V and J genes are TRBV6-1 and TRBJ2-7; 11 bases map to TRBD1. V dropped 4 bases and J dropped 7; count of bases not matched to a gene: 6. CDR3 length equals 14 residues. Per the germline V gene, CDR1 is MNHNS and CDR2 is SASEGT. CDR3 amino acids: CASSAGTGGYEQYF. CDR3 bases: TGTGCCAGCAGTGCCGGGACAGGGGGGTATGAGCAGTACTTC.

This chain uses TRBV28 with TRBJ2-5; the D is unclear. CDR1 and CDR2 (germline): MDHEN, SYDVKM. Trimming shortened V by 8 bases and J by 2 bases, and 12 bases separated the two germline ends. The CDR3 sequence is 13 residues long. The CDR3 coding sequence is TGTGCCAGCTATAGTCTCGGGCAAGAGACCCAGTACTTC. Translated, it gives CASYSLGQETQYF. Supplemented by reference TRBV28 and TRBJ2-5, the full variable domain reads DVKVTQSSRYLVKRTGEKVFLECVQDMDHENMFWYRQDPGLGLRLIYFSYDVKMKEKGDIPEGYSVSREKKERFSLILESASTNQTSMYLCASYSLGQETQYFGPGTRLLVL.

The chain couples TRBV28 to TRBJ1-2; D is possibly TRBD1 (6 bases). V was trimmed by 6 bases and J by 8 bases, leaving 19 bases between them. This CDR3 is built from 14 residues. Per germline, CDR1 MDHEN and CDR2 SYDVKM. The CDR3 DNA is TGTGCCAGCAGCCGAGACGGGACAAATCGGGGCTACACCTTC. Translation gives CASSRDGTNRGYTF.

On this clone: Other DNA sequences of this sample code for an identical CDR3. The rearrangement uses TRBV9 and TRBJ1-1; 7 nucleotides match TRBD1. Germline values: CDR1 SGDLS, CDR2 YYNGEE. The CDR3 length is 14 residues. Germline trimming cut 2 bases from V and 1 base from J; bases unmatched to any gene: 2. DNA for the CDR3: TGTGCCAGCAGCGTGGGGACAGAGAACACTGAAGCTTTCTTT. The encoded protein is CASSVGTENTEAFF.

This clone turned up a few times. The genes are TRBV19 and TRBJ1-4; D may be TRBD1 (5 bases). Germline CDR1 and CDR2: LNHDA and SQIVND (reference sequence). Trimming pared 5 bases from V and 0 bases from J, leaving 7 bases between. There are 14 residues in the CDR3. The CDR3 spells CASSQGTTNEKLFF. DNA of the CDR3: TGTGCCAGTAGTCAGGGTACAACTAATGAAAAACTGTTTTTT.

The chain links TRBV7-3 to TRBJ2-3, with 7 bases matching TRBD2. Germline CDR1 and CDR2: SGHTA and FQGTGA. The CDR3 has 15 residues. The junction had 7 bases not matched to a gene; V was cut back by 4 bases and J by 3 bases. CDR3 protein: CASSYGRTRTDTQYF. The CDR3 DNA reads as TGTGCCAGCAGCTACGGGAGGACTAGGACAGATACGCAGTATTTT.

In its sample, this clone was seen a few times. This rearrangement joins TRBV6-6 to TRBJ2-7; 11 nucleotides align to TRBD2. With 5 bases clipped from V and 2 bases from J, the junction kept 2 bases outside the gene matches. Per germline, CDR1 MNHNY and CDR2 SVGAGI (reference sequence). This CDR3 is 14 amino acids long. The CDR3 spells CASSRTSGPYEQYF. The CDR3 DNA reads TGTGCCAGCAGTCGGACTAGCGGGCCCTACGAGCAGTACTTC.

CDR3 protein: CASSISPDSFSNQPQHF. As DNA, the CDR3 is TGTGCCAGTAGTATATCCCCTGACAGCTTTAGCAATCAGCCCCAGCATTTT. The chain employs TRBV19 and TRBJ1-5; a possible D gene is TRBD1 (5 bases). Trimming removed 2 bases at V and 0 bases at J, with 14 bases between. The CDR3 extends over 17 amino acids. CDR1 LNHDA and CDR2 SQIVND come from the germline V gene (reference sequence).

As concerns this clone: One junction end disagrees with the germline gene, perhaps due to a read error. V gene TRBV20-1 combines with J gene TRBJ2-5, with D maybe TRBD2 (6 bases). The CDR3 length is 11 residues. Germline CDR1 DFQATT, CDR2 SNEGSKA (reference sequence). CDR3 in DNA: TGCAGCGCTAGGCTAGCGGAGACCCAGTACTTC. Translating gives CSARLAETQYF.

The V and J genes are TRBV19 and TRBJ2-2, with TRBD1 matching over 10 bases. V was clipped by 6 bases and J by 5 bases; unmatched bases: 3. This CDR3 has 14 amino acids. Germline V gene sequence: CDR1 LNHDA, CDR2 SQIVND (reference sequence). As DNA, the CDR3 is TGTGCCAGTAGACCGGGACAGGGGACCGGGGAGCTGTTTTTT. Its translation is CASRPGQGTGELFF.

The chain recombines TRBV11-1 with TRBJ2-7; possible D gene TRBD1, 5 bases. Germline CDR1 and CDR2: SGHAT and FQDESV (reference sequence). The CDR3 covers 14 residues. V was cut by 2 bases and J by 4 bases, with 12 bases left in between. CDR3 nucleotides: TGTGCCAGCAGCTTATCAGGGTTTAATTACGAGCAGTACTTC. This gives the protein CASSLSGFNYEQYF. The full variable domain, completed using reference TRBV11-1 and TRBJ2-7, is EAEVAQSPRYKITEKSQAVAFWCDPISGHATLYWYRQILGQGPELLVQFQDESVVDDSQLPKDRFSAERLKGVDSTLKIQPAELGDSAMYLCASSLSGFNYEQYFGPGTRLTVT.

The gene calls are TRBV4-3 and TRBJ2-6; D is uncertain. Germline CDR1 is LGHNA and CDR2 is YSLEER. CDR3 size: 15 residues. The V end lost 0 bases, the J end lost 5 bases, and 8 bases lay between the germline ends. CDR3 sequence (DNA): TGCGCCAGCAGCCAAGATCTCCCTAGGGCCAACGTCCTGACTTTC. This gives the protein CASSQDLPRANVLTF.

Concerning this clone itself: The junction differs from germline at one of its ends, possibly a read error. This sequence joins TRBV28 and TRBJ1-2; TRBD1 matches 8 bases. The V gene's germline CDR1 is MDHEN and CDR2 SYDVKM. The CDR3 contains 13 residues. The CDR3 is CASSPDRGYGYPF. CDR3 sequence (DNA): TGTGCCAGCAGTCCAGACAGGGGATATGGCTACCCCTTC.

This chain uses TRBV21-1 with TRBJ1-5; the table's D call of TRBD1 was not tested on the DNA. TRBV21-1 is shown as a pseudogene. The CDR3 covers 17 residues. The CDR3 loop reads CASSKYPSRGDPQPQHF. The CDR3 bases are TGTGCCAGCAGCAAATATCCCTCAAGGGGTGACCCGCAGCCCCAGCATTTT.

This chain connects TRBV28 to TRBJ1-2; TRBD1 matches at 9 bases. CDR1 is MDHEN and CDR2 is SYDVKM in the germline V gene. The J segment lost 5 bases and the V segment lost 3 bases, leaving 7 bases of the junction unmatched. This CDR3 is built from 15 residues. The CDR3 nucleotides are TGTGCCAGCAGTTTTCCCGGACAGGGGCGGTATGGCTACACCTTC. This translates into CASSFPGQGRYGYTF.

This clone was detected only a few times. The chain's CDR3 is CASSPSVATQYF. As DNA, the CDR3 is TGTGCCAGCAGCCCTAGCGTAGCGACCCAGTACTTC. The rearrangement uses TRBV2 and TRBJ2-5; weak D call: TRBD2 (6 bases). Trimming stripped 6 bases from V and 7 bases from J, with 12 bases between. Per germline, CDR1 SNHLY and CDR2 FYNNEI. The CDR3 extends over 12 amino acids.

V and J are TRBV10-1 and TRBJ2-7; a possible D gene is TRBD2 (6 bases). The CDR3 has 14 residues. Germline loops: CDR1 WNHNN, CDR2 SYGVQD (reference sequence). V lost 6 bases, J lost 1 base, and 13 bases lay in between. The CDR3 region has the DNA TGCGCCAGCAGGCAGGAGGGGACTTCCTACGAGCAGTACTTC. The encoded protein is CASRQEGTSYEQYF.

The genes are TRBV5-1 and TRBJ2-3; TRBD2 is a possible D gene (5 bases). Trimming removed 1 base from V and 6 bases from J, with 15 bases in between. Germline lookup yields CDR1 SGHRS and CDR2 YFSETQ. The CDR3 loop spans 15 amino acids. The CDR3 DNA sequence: TGCGCCAGCAGCTTGAGCGGAACCTCCGGTGATACGCAGTATTTT. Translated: CASSLSGTSGDTQYF.

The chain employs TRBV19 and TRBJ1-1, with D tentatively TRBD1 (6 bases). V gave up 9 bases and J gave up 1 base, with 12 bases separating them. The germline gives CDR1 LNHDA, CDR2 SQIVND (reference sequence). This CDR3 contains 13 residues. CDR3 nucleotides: TGTGCCAGCCGAAAGGGACAGAACACTGAAGCTTTCTTT. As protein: CASRKGQNTEAFF.

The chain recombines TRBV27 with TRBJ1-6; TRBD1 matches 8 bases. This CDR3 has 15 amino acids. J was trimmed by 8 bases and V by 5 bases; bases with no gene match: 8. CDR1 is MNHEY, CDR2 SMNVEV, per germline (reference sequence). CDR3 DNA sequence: TGTGCCAGCAGTCGGACAGGGCAAAGAGATTCACCCCTCCACTTT. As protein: CASSRTGQRDSPLHF.